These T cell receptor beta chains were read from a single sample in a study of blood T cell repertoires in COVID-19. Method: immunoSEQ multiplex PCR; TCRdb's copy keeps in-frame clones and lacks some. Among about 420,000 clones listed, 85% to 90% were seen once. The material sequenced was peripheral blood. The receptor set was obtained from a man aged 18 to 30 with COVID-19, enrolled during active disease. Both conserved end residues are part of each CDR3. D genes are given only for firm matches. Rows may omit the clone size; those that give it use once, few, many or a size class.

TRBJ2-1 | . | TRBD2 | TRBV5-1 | TGCGCCAGCAGCCCGGCCGGACTAGCGGGGGGGCCGGGGGGCAATGAGCAGTTCTTC | CASSPAGLAGGPGGNEQFF
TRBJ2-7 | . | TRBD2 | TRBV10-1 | TGCGCCAGCAGTGCCGGGAGGACCTACGAGCAGTACTTC | CASSAGRTYEQYF
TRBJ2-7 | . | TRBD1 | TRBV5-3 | TGTGCCAGAAGCCCGGACAGGGGCGACGAGCAGTACTTC | CARSPDRGDEQYF
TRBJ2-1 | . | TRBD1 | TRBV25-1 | TGTGCCAGCAGTTCGGGACAGGGGTCCTACAATGAGCAGTTCTTC | CASSSGQGSYNEQFF
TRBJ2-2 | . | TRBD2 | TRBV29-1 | TGCAGCGGGGGACTAGCGGGAGGTTCCACCGGGGAGCTGTTTTTT | CSGGLAGGSTGELFF
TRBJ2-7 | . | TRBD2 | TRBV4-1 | TGCGCCAGCAGCCAAGCTAGCGGGGCGTCCTACGAGCAGTACTTC | CASSQASGASYEQYF
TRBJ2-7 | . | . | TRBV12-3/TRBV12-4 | TGTGCCAGCAGCCCGGGGTACTACGAGCAGTACTTC | CASSPGYYEQYF
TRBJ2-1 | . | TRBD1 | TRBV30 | TGTGCCTGGAGTGTTGGGACAGGGATTTCGAATGAGCAGTTCTTC | CAWSVGTGISNEQFF
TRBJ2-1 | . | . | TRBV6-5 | TGTGCCAGCGGCGTGGGCGGGAACTACAATGAGCAGTTCTTC | CASGVGGNYNEQFF
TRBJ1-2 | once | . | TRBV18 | TGTGCCAGCTCGTTCGGCACAGACTATGGCTACACCTTC | CASSFGTDYGYTF
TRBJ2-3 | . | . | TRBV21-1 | TGTGCCAGCAGCAAAGTCAGGGACACGCGGTTAGATACGCAGTATTTT | CASSKVRDTRLDTQYF
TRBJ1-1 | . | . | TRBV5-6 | TGTGCCAGCAGCCTCGGGACTTATTATGAAGCTTTCTTT | CASSLGTYYEAFF
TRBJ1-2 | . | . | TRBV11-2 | TGTGCCAGCAGCTCCGCCAGCGTTGGCTATGGCTACACCTTC | CASSSASVGYGYTF
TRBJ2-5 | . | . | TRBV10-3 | TGTGCCATCAGGGGAGAGTCCAAAGAGACCCAGTACTTC | CAIRGESKETQYF
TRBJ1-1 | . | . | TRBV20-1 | TGCAGTGCTAGACAGGACACTGAAGCTTTCTTT | CSARQDTEAFF